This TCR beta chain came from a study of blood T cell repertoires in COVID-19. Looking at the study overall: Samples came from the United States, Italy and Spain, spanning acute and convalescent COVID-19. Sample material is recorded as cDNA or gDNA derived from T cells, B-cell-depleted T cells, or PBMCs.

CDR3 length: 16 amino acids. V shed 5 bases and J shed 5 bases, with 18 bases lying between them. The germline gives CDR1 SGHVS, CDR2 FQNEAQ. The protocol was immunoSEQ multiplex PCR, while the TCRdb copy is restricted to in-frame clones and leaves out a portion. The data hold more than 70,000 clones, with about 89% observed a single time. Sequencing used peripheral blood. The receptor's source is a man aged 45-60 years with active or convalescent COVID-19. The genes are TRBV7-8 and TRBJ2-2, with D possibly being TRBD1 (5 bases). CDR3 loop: CASSLAQALWTGELFF. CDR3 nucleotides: TGTGCCAGCAGCCTGGCACAGGCCCTTTGGACCGGGGAGCTGTTTTTT.